This T cell receptor (beta chain) is drawn from a study of blood T cells in healthy people across ages. Study overall: Per two T cells, about one barcoded beta molecule was captured through template switching.

PCR was performed a second time for about 7 to 11 cycles using a sample-barcoded 5' primer and a J-beta primer mix. The template-switch adaptor was a 5' adaptor with 12 random nucleotides. It tagged each cDNA molecule. TCRdb reprocessed the 5' RACE reads with MiXCR, giving one entry per CDR3 protein. The sample yields around 870,000 distinct CDR3 sequences, 25% to 30% seen once. The CDR3 covers 13 residues. The V gene's germline CDR1 is SGHRS and CDR2 YFSETQ. V usage is TRBV5-1 and J usage is TRBJ1-1, with TRBD1 identical over 7 bases. The J call may be mistaken, given a closer DNA end match to TRBJ2-2. The sample taken for sequencing was blood. This clonotype originated in a woman of 80 years or more in good health. The CDR3 loop reads CASSPLTGLKLFF. CDR3 bases: TGCGCCAGCAGCCCACTGACAGGGCTCAAGCTGTTTTTT.